This passage covers 16 T cell receptor beta chains from one sample sequenced in a study of blood T cells in healthy people across ages. Alongside a J-beta primer mix, a sample-barcoded 5' primer served in a second PCR lasting about 7 to 11 cycles. TCRdb re-called the 5' RACE reads with MiXCR, one entry per CDR3 protein. The sample consists of 850,000 or so distinct CDR3 sequences, 25% to 30% of them appearing once. Material for sequencing was blood. Source of these receptors: an elderly woman in good health.

This clonotype was recorded at least ten times. One end of the junction is discordant with germline, which a read error may explain. The chain recombines TRBV5-1 with TRBJ2-4; D ambiguous. The V gene's germline CDR1 is SGHRS and CDR2 YFSETQ. The CDR3 loop spans 16 amino acids. The CDR3, as DNA: TGTGCCAGCAGCTTAGAAGCCGGTCGAGCCAAAAACATTCAGTACTTC. It codes for CASSLEAGRAKNIQYF.

This clonotype was counted a few times. The V gene is TRBV18, the J gene TRBJ2-6; D gene unclear. The germline V gene encodes CDR1 KGHSH and CDR2 LQKENI. The germline V and J ends were trimmed by 1 base and 0 bases, with 10 bases remaining between them. The CDR3 has 17 residues. The DNA of the CDR3 is TGTGCCAGCTCACCACTACGGTCTTCCTCTGGGGCCAACGTCCTGACTTTC. It is translated as CASSPLRSSSGANVLTF.

This clonotype was detected ten times or more. V usage is TRBV27 and J usage is TRBJ2-7; possibly TRBD1 for D (8 bases). The length of the CDR3 is 13 residues. V lost 10 bases and J 1 base, leaving 14 bases between the germline ends. CDR1 MNHEY and CDR2 SMNVEV come from the germline V gene (reference sequence). CDR3 sequence (DNA): TGTGCCACCCACAGGGGGGGTTCCTACGAGCAGTACTTC. Protein product: CATHRGGSYEQYF.

This clonotype occurred many times. The rearrangement uses TRBV5-1 and TRBJ1-2; D remains unclear. This CDR3 is built from 14 residues. Germline-derived CDR1 and CDR2 are SGHRS and YFSETQ. V lost 2 bases to trimming and J lost 6 bases, with 14 bases between them. This CDR3 is CASSLNAGSNGYTF. DNA of the CDR3: TGCGCCAGCAGCTTAAATGCAGGATCCAATGGCTACACCTTC.

This clonotype was observed a handful of times. Being one base from a much bigger clone, this may be a read error. The chain combines TRBV27 with TRBJ2-1; D uncertain. The CDR3 runs 11 residues. The germline V gene has CDR1 MNHEY and CDR2 SMNVEV (reference sequence). V was clipped by 6 bases and J by 10 bases, with 10 bases between them. CDR3 nucleotides: TGTGCCAGCAGACGAAGTTACGAGCAGTTCTTC. Residues: CASRRSYEQFF.

This chain links TRBV5-1 with TRBJ2-3; 7 positions agree with TRBD2. CDR1 SGHRS and CDR2 YFSETQ come from the germline V gene. The ends lost 0 bases at V and 4 bases at J; junction bases unmatched: 5. The CDR3 consists of 15 residues. The chain's CDR3 is CASSLASRGADTQYF. CDR3 nucleotide sequence: TGCGCCAGCAGCTTGGCCAGCCGGGGGGCAGATACGCAGTATTTT.

V gene TRBV11-2 combines with J gene TRBJ2-1, with D possibly being TRBD2 (6 bases). Germline CDR1 reads SGHAT; CDR2 reads FQNNGV. The V end was cut by 11 bases, the J end by 0 bases, with 20 bases between. The CDR3 runs to 16 residues. CDR3 protein: CASSSGGSLSYNEQFF. The DNA of the CDR3 is TGTGCCTCAAGCTCCGGGGGAAGTCTCTCCTACAATGAGCAGTTCTTC.

This clonotype was recorded many times. This sequence joins TRBV20-1 and TRBJ2-4; the match to TRBD2 covers 11 bases. The CDR3 is 17 residues long. The germline CDR1 and CDR2 sequences are DFQATT and SNEGSKA (reference sequence). Unmatched junction bases numbered 8, after V lost 3 bases and J lost 1 base. CDR3 sequence: CSASGSGGAGAKNIQYF. The CDR3 DNA reads TGCAGTGCTAGTGGTAGCGGGGGGGCCGGGGCCAAAAACATTCAGTACTTC.

About this clonotype itself: At one end, the junction sequence differs from germline, possibly due to a read error. This sequence joins TRBV9 and TRBJ2-3; no clear D. Per germline, CDR1 SGDLS and CDR2 YYNGEE. The CDR3 covers 14 residues. The CDR3, as DNA: TGTGCCAGCAGCGTAACTCCTGCCGCAGATATGCAGTATTTT. It specifies CASSVTPAADMQYF.

This clonotype showed up many times. A much larger clone lies a single base off, so this may be a read error. The chain uses TRBV20-1 and TRBJ2-7, with 7 positions matching TRBD2. Looked up from germline, CDR1 is DFQATT and CDR2 is SNEGSKA (reference sequence). This CDR3 region has 13 residues. The trim removed 1 base at V and 7 bases at J, leaving 7 bases unmatched. This CDR3 reads CSARAPGGNEQYF. Here the CDR3 DNA reads TGCAGTGCTAGAGCACCGGGAGGCAATGAGCAGTACTTC.

The chain has TRBV7-2 and TRBJ2-1; D is possibly TRBD2 (5 bases). Trimming pared 1 base from V and 2 bases from J, leaving 12 bases between. CDR3 length: 16 residues. Germline V gene sequence: CDR1 SGHTA, CDR2 FQGNSA. The CDR3 spells CASSLEEAVPYNEQFF. The DNA for the CDR3 is TGTGCCAGCAGCTTAGAGGAGGCAGTTCCCTACAATGAGCAGTTCTTC. Together with reference TRBV7-2 and TRBJ2-1, the CDR3 gives the full variable domain: GAGVSQSPSNKVTEKGKDVELRCDPISGHTALYWYRQSLGQGLEFLIYFQGNSAPDKSGLPSDRFSAERTGGSVSTLTIQRTQQEDSAVYLCASSLEEAVPYNEQFFGPGTRLTVL.

This clonotype was seen once. V gene TRBV9 combines with J gene TRBJ1-3; D possibly corresponds to TRBD1 (6 bases). V was trimmed by 5 bases and J by 4 bases, leaving 16 bases between them. This CDR3 has 15 residues. Germline V gives CDR1 SGDLS, CDR2 YYNGEE. The CDR3 sequence: CASSQQGMGGNTIYF. The CDR3 DNA reads TGTGCCAGCAGTCAACAGGGAATGGGAGGAAACACCATATATTTT.

The chain is built from TRBV30 and TRBJ2-1, with 11 positions matching TRBD2. The J segment lost 5 bases and the V segment lost 2 bases, leaving 11 bases of the junction unmatched. CDR1 and CDR2 from the germline V gene are GTSNPN and SVGIG (reference sequence). The CDR3 spans 17 residues. CDR3: CAWSLILAGGPDNEQFF. CDR3 sequence (DNA): TGTGCCTGGAGTCTGATTCTAGCGGGGGGACCAGACAATGAGCAGTTCTTC.

J is TRBJ1-1 and V is TRBV28; D remains unclear. The CDR3 consists of 11 residues. Germline values: CDR1 MDHEN, CDR2 SYDVKM. V lost 4 bases to trimming and J lost 9 bases, with 9 bases between them. The CDR3 DNA reads as TGTGCCAGCAGTTCAACAAGGCAAGCTTTCTTT. Translation: CASSSTRQAFF.

This sequence joins TRBV9 and TRBJ1-4; weak D call: TRBD1 (5 bases). CDR3 size: 13 residues. Germline CDR1 SGDLS, CDR2 YYNGEE. The V gene lost 4 bases and the J gene lost 11 bases, with 15 bases spanning the gap. DNA of the CDR3: TGTGCCAGCAGCAGACAGAGGGAGGGGAAACTGTTTTTT. Protein sequence: CASSRQREGKLFF.

This clonotype was counted ten times or more. The chain has TRBV20-1 and TRBJ1-5; D possibly corresponds to TRBD1 (5 bases). Germline CDR1 DFQATT, CDR2 SNEGSKA (reference sequence). The CDR3 spans 12 residues. The V end was cut by 7 bases, the J end by 5 bases, with 12 bases between. CDR3 sequence reads: CSVAGGDQPQHF. The CDR3 region has the DNA TGCAGTGTAGCGGGGGGAGATCAGCCCCAGCATTTT.